These 9 T cell receptor beta chains came from one sample sequenced in a study of identical twins. TCRdb analysed the 5' RACE reads with MiXCR anew, one entry per CDR3 protein. The sample consists of about 810,000 distinct CDR3 sequences, 9% to 15% of them appearing once. This same sample was also taken into another study, of yellow fever vaccine responses in identical twins.

The sample comprised PBMCs. The source is a young woman in good health.

The chain joins TRBV29-1 to TRBJ2-3; the D gene could be TRBD1 or TRBD2 (5 bases each). In germline, CDR1 is SQVTM, CDR2 ANQGSEA. Trimming removed 7 bases from V and 5 bases from J, with 10 bases in between. CDR3 size: 11 residues. CDR3: CSAEGLDTQYF. CDR3 DNA sequence: TGCAGCGCCGAGGGGTTAGATACGCAGTATTTT.

The chain employs TRBV24-1 and TRBJ1-2, with D possibly TRBD1 on 6 matching bases. V gave up 4 bases and J gave up 6 bases, with 14 bases separating them. This CDR3 is built from 14 residues. The germline CDR1 and CDR2 sequences are KGHDR and SFDVKD. In DNA, the CDR3 is TGTGCCACCAGTGACCGGGGGACAAGCCATGGCTACACCTTC. This gives the protein CATSDRGTSHGYTF.

The rearrangement uses TRBV7-8 and TRBJ2-7; D ambiguous. The germline V gene encodes CDR1 SGHVS and CDR2 FQNEAQ. The CDR3 is 12 amino acids. The germline V and J ends were trimmed by 3 bases and 6 bases, with 9 bases remaining between them. CDR3 region: CASSFAQIEQYF. CDR3 sequence (DNA): TGTGCCAGCAGCTTTGCACAGATCGAGCAGTACTTC.

This clonotype was recorded many times. V and J are TRBV5-1 and TRBJ1-1, with a tentative D call TRBD1 (6 bases). The germline V gene has CDR1 SGHRS and CDR2 YFSETQ. The germline V and J ends were trimmed by 4 bases and 6 bases, with 16 bases remaining between them. CDR3 size: 14 residues. The DNA of the CDR3 is TGCGCCAGCAGCGATACAGGGACGTTTCCTGAAGCTTTCTTT. Translation: CASSDTGTFPEAFF.

A few counts support this clonotype. The CDR3 coding sequence is TGTGCCAGCAGTTACTCGACAGGGGGGCGGGGAGAGACCCAGTACTTC. It encodes CASSYSTGGRGETQYF. V gene TRBV6-5 combines with J gene TRBJ2-5; 9 bases align to TRBD1. CDR1 MNHEY and CDR2 SVGAGI come from the germline V gene. Trimming at V came to 0 bases and at J to 4 bases, leaving 6 bases not matched to a gene. CDR3 size: 16 residues.

This chain joins TRBV2 and TRBJ2-1; no firm D call. The CDR3 runs to 15 residues. Germline V lookup: CDR1 SNHLY, CDR2 FYNNEI. V lost 3 bases to trimming and J lost 3 bases, with 12 bases between them. The CDR3 nucleotides are TGTGCCAGCAGTGATGAGTTGGGAAACTACAATGAGCAGTTCTTC. Encoded protein: CASSDELGNYNEQFF.

This clonotype was detected only a few times. CDR3 protein: CASSQPGGNTQYF. The CDR3 DNA reads TGTGCCAGCAGCCAACCGGGGGGGAACACGCAGTATTTT. The chain has TRBV3-1 and TRBJ2-3, with 8 bases aligning to TRBD2. The CDR3 extends over 13 amino acids. The V and J ends lost 2 bases and 9 bases, in that order; junction bases with no gene match: 4. Germline assignment: CDR1 LGHDT and CDR2 YNNKEL (reference sequence).

This chain uses TRBV6-1 with TRBJ2-1; 14 bases are shared with TRBD2. The CDR3 contains 15 residues. J gave up 5 bases and V 4 bases, and 1 base lay outside the gene matches. In germline, CDR1 is MNHNS, CDR2 SASEGT. CDR3 DNA: TGTGCCAGCAGTGCGACTAGCGGGGGGGACAATGAGCAGTTCTTC. It yields the protein CASSATSGGDNEQFF.

This chain joins TRBV2 and TRBJ2-1; 14 bases map to TRBD2. The germline CDR1 and CDR2 sequences are SNHLY and FYNNEI. Trimming removed 6 bases from V and 10 bases from J; junction bases left unmatched: 17. The CDR3 is 18 residues long. The CDR3, as DNA: TGTGCCAGCAGCCCCGGGACTAGCGGGAGTTTAGTAACGGGGGAGCAGTTCTTC. Amino acid sequence: CASSPGTSGSLVTGEQFF.